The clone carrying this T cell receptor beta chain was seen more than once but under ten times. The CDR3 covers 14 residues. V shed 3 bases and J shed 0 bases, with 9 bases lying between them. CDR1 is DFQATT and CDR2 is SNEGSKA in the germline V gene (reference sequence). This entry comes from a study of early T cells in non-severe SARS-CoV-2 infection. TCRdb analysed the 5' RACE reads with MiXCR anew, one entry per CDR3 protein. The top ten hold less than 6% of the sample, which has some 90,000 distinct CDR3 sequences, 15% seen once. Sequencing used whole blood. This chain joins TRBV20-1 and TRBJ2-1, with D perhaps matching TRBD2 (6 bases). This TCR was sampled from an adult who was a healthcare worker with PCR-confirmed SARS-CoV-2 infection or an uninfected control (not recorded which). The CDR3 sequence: CSASKGLSYNEQFF. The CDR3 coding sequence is TGCAGTGCTAGTAAGGGACTCTCCTACAATGAGCAGTTCTTC.